This T cell receptor (beta chain) was observed in a study of OX40 agonist ivuxolimab in advanced cancers. Study findings and constraints: Expanded clones were, on average, more numerous among CD8+ T cells than CD4+. Dosing at 0.1 to 3.0 mg/kg was accompanied by clonal expansion of CD4+ and CD8+ blood T cells by week 6. Among the least clonally expanded were partial responders at 0.1-3.0 mg/kg.

As regards this clone: Its cognate antigen is unknown.

The table came from immunoSEQ multiplex PCR; TCRdb's copy has only in-frame clones and leaves some out. Among about 79,000 clones, approximately 91% were seen once, and the ten largest hold more than 5.5%. V was trimmed by 5 bases and J by 5 bases, leaving 15 bases between them. The CDR3 runs 14 residues. Germline CDR1 is SEHNR and CDR2 is FQNEAQ (reference sequence). The source material was CD4+ or CD8+ T cells sorted from blood, sampled in a trial of the OX40 agonist ivuxolimab. The chain is built from TRBV7-9 and TRBJ2-5; tentative D call: TRBD2 (5 bases). The TCR was taken from an adult with an advanced solid tumor such as melanoma, head and neck, liver or kidney cancer. The CDR3 loop reads CASSGMPSHETQYF. In DNA form, the CDR3 reads TGTGCCAGCAGCGGAATGCCTAGCCATGAGACCCAGTACTTC.